This T cell receptor beta chain stems from a study of cytomegalovirus exposure and HLA in healthy donors. This CDR3 region has 13 residues. With V trimmed by 6 bases and J by 4 bases, 5 bases remained unmatched. The V gene's germline CDR1 is MNHNS and CDR2 SASEGT. The PCR was carried out with 60 Vbeta primers and 13 Jbeta primers. The method was immunoSEQ multiplex PCR; TCRdb's version includes in-frame clones alone and lacks a portion of them. Of 95,000 to 150,000 clones in the sample, 73% were seen once. The J gene is TRBJ1-1, the V gene TRBV6-1, with 7 bases fitting TRBD1. The source is a man between 60 and 75 years old in good health and CMV-seropositive. Material for sequencing was PBMCs. The CDR3 is CASRKGASTEAFF. DNA for the CDR3: TGTGCCAGCAGAAAGGGGGCGAGCACTGAAGCTTTCTTT.